The sequence of this TCR beta chain was determined in a study of lymphopenia after photon versus proton radiotherapy. General study points: Post-nadir diversity loss with photons came from oligoclonal expansion, particularly CD8+ Temra cells. Authors raise, but do not show, better survival with proton therapy. Post-nadir TCR diversity decline inversely tracked overall survival among those who died.

Regarding this clone: Its antigen remains unknown.

CDR1 is SGHDT and CDR2 is YYEEEE in the germline V gene. Trimming took 1 base from V and 2 from J, leaving 12 bases between them. The CDR3 runs 16 residues. The assay was immunoSEQ multiplex PCR, and TCRdb's table has in-frame clones only and misses some. This sample has around 50,000 clones; approximately 88% occur once, and the top ten carry around 2%. The TCR was taken from a man in his fifties or sixties with pancreatic cancer. The material sequenced was peripheral blood, taken from a patient treated with proton-based radiotherapy. The chain is built from TRBV5-6 and TRBJ2-2; D gene unclear. The CDR3 DNA is TGTGCCAGCAGCTTGTTTTTTCGTCACAACACCGGGGAGCTGTTTTTT. This gives the protein CASSLFFRHNTGELFF.